The present entry profiles one T cell receptor (beta chain) with its context. Its antigen is unknown. The investigators reverse transcribed all of the isolated RNA, so they sequenced expressed TCRB transcripts. Repertoires were generated with immunoSEQ multiplex PCR, while TCRdb's copy carries only in-frame clones and drops some. The data show hundreds of thousands of clones, with over 12% seen just once and nearly 0.04% held by the top ten. Germline CDR1 reads LNHDA; CDR2 reads SQIVND (reference sequence). The CDR3 loop spans 14 amino acids. V lost 2 bases to trimming and J lost 5 bases, with 11 bases between them. The sample originates from a study of beta chain features in type 1 diabetes. The study's findings and limits: Type 1 diabetes patients had TCRB CDR3s that were shorter (moderately but significantly so) in all four CD4+ subsets.

This clonotype was obtained from a man aged 18 to 29 with type 1 diabetes. The gene calls are TRBV19 and TRBJ2-3; the D is unclear. Material for sequencing was naive CD4+ T cells from blood. DNA of the CDR3: TGTGCCAGTAGTATAACACGTTCCGAAGATACGCAGTATTTT. As protein: CASSITRSEDTQYF.